What follows is one T cell receptor (beta chain) and its context. The entry originates in a study of follicular helper T cells after annual influenza vaccination. At the level of the study: For some subjects, blood spans the 2013-2014, 2014-2015 and 2015-2016 annual vaccinations.

Germline CDR1 and CDR2: MNHNS and SASEGT. V was shortened by 2 bases and J by 2 bases, with 9 bases between the two germline ends. This CDR3 region has 14 residues. Time point described: 2015-2016 season, pre-vaccination. Adults were given seasonal inactivated influenza vaccine, and blood CD4 subsets were sorted before and after vaccination. Produced via immunoSEQ multiplex PCR; TCRdb's table is partial and in-frame only. The table records 5,500 to 7,500 clones, about 81% of them present only once. The sequence was collected from an adult who received the influenza vaccine. The chain has TRBV6-1 and TRBJ1-2; the D gene is possibly TRBD1 (5 bases). The specimen comprised CXCR5- memory CD4+ T cells sorted from blood, sampled on the day of influenza vaccination. The CDR3 DNA reads as TGTGCCAGCAGTGAACGGGGCGGGAACTATGGCTACACCTTC. Amino acids: CASSERGGNYGYTF.